Following are 10 T cell receptor beta chains from one sample sequenced in a study of molecular identifiers for immune sequencing clone quantification. Each CDR3 protein gets one entry after TCRdb re-called the PCR reads with MiXCR. This sample has 400,000 to 600,000 distinct CDR3 sequences; roughly a fifth occur once, and the top ten carry about 0.78%. The material sequenced was naive CD8+ T cells from blood, with Jurkat cell RNA spiked in. This sample's subset: FACS-sorted CD8+CD4-CCR7+CD45RA+ naive T cells. The receptors derive from a human donor in good health. Some libraries in this study had Jurkat cell RNA spiked in.

The rearrangement uses TRBV7-9 and TRBJ1-1; no firm D call. CDR1 is SEHNR and CDR2 is FQNEAQ in the germline V gene (reference sequence). This CDR3 region has 11 residues. V was cut by 6 bases and J by 4 bases, with 6 bases left in between. The CDR3 is CASRIFTEAFF. As DNA, the CDR3 is TGTGCCAGCAGAATCTTCACTGAAGCTTTCTTT.

This clonotype was seen many times. The rearrangement joins TRBV5-1 to TRBJ2-7, with 7 positions matching TRBD2. Germline CDR1 SGHRS, CDR2 YFSETQ. The CDR3 is 15 amino acids. V was pared by 2 bases and J by 2 bases, with 7 bases of the junction left unmatched. This chain's CDR3 is CASSFAGVPTYEQYF. The CDR3 DNA reads TGCGCCAGCAGCTTCGCGGGGGTCCCTACCTACGAGCAGTACTTC.

The sample holds a few counts of this clonotype. A single base separates this from a much larger clone, so it may be a read error. This sequence joins TRBV7-2 and TRBJ2-7; 7 positions agree with TRBD2. V was clipped by 4 bases and J by 2 bases; unmatched bases: 5. The CDR3 sequence is 14 residues long. Germline CDR1 SGHTA, CDR2 FQGNSA. This CDR3 reads CASSSVTSTYEQYF. For the CDR3, the DNA is TGTGCCAGCAGCTCAGTGACTAGCACCTACGAGCAGTACTTC.

This clonotype was counted many times. The chain links TRBV28 to TRBJ2-7; D remains unclear. CDR1 and CDR2 from the germline V gene are MDHEN and SYDVKM. With 6 bases removed from V and 6 bases from J, the gap between germline ends came to 15 bases. The CDR3 length is 13 residues. This CDR3 is CASSTHSSPEQYF. The DNA for the CDR3 is TGTGCCAGCAGCACCCACTCGAGTCCCGAGCAGTACTTC.

On this clonotype: This clone may be a read error of a much larger clone one base away. The V gene is TRBV12-3 or TRBV12-4, the J gene TRBJ2-5, with TRBD1 matching over 9 bases. This CDR3 has 15 amino acids. The CDR3 sequence is CASSPRTGAQETRYF. Written as DNA, the CDR3 is TGTGCCAGCAGTCCCAGGACAGGGGCGCAAGAGACCCGGTACTTC.

CDR3 amino acids: CASRNPSGVGSTDTQYF. The CDR3 nucleotides are TGTGCCAGCAGGAACCCGTCCGGGGTGGGGAGCACAGATACGCAGTATTTT. J is TRBJ2-3 and V is TRBV6-5; possible D gene TRBD2, 5 bases. The CDR3 extends over 17 amino acids. Looked up from germline, CDR1 is MNHEY and CDR2 is SVGAGI. Trimming removed 6 bases at V and 0 bases at J, with 19 bases between.

This clonotype has a handful of counts. This rearrangement joins TRBV12-3 or TRBV12-4 to TRBJ1-6; 9 nucleotides align to TRBD1. This CDR3 has 14 residues. The trim removed 5 bases at V and 9 bases at J, leaving 5 bases unmatched. The CDR3 DNA follows: TGTGCCAGCAGTGTCACAGGGGGCGGTTCACCCCTCCACTTT. It specifies CASSVTGGGSPLHF.

About this clonotype itself: Lacking the conserved final phenylalanine or tryptophan, this CDR3 likely reflects a read error. V usage is TRBV18 and J usage is TRBJ2-7, with 7 bases matching TRBD2. The V and J ends lost 0 bases and 3 bases, in that order; junction bases with no gene match: 5. Germline CDR1 reads KGHSH; CDR2 reads LQKENI. The CDR3 contains 15 residues. DNA for the CDR3: TGTGCCAGCTCACCACCCGGGTCGGGGGGCTACGAGCAGTACCTC. Amino acid sequence: CASSPPGSGGYEQYL.

This clonotype was seen at least ten times. V usage is TRBV9 and J usage is TRBJ2-3; 8 bases are shared with TRBD2. The CDR3 runs 16 residues. The V and J ends lost 0 bases and 0 bases, in that order; junction bases with no gene match: 3. The germline V gene has CDR1 SGDLS and CDR2 YYNGEE. CDR3 DNA: TGTGCCAGCAGCGTAGAGGGCGGGAGGAGCACAGATACGCAGTATTTT. It encodes CASSVEGGRSTDTQYF.

The genes are TRBV27 and TRBJ2-3; D remains ambiguous. Trimming pared 6 bases from V and 4 bases from J, leaving 17 bases between. Germline CDR1 and CDR2: MNHEY and SMNVEV (reference sequence). The CDR3 loop spans 15 amino acids. CDR3 sequence reads: CASSELPLNADTQYF. CDR3 bases: TGTGCCAGCAGCGAGCTACCCCTGAACGCAGATACGCAGTATTTT.